This is a list of T cell receptor beta chains from one sample in a study of Graves' ophthalmopathy and Graves' hyperthyroidism. TCRdb fed the multiplex PCR reads into MiXCR, producing one record per CDR3 protein. The sample lists approximately 160,000 distinct CDR3 sequences; approximately 40% were seen once. Sequenced: peripheral blood. The receptors derive from a woman aged 40 to 49 with Graves' ophthalmopathy. Both conserved end residues are part of each CDR3. A D gene is named only where the DNA matches it firmly. Size is omitted from some rows. Given values are once, few, many or a class for expanded clones.

abundance,j_gene,d_gene,v_gene,CDR3aa,CDR3nt
NA,TRBJ1-1,NA,TRBV6-1,CASSEGFTSNTEAFF,TGTGCCAGCAGTGAAGGTTTCACCTCGAACACTGAAGCTTTCTTT
many,TRBJ2-7,TRBD1,TRBV29-1,CSARTGAFYEQYF,TGCAGCGCACGGACAGGGGCGTTCTACGAGCAGTACTTC
many,TRBJ1-1,NA,TRBV6-1,CASSERNMNTEAFF,TGTGCCAGCAGTGAACGAAACATGAACACTGAAGCTTTCTTT
many,TRBJ1-1,TRBD1,TRBV18,CASSPVKGQGTEAFF,TGTGCCAGCTCACCCGTTAAGGGACAGGGGACTGAAGCTTTCTTT
many,TRBJ1-5,TRBD1,TRBV12-3/TRBV12-4,CASRPDRGGNQPQHF,TGTGCCAGCAGACCAGACAGGGGCGGAAATCAGCCCCAGCATTTT
NA,TRBJ2-7,NA,TRBV7-2,CASSQYRGEINEQYF,TGTGCCAGCAGCCAGTATCGGGGAGAGATTAACGAGCAGTACTTC
NA,TRBJ1-5,TRBD1,TRBV29-1,CSVRTGDQPQHF,TGCAGCGTGCGAACAGGGGATCAGCCCCAGCATTTT
medium-sized,TRBJ1-2,NA,TRBV6-5,CASSPGDYYGYTF,TGTGCCAGCAGCCCGGGGGATTACTATGGCTACACCTTC
many,TRBJ1-1,NA,TRBV19,CASSIGLDTEAFF,TGTGCCAGTAGTATAGGGTTGGACACTGAAGCTTTCTTT
NA,TRBJ1-1,NA,TRBV29-1,CSVVTMNTEAFF,TGCAGCGTTGTAACCATGAACACTGAAGCTTTCTTT
once,TRBJ2-7,NA,TRBV29-1,CSVGSLQEVQYF,TGCAGCGTTGGAAGCCTTCAGGAAGTGCAGTACTTC
many,TRBJ1-5,NA,TRBV28,CASRKDISRQPQHF,TGTGCCAGCAGAAAGGACATCTCCCGTCAGCCCCAGCATTTT
medium-sized,TRBJ1-6,TRBD1,TRBV6-2/TRBV6-3,CASSSGTAKSSYNSPLHF,TGTGCCAGCAGTTCCGGGACAGCGAAGAGCTCCTATAATTCACCCCTCCACTTT
many,TRBJ2-7,TRBD2,TRBV12-3/TRBV12-4,CASSYNSGYEQYF,TGTGCCAGCAGTTATAATAGCGGGTACGAGCAGTACTTC
many,TRBJ2-2,TRBD2,TRBV27,CASSTHSGDTGELFF,TGTGCCAGCAGTACACATAGCGGGGACACCGGGGAGCTGTTTTTT
many,TRBJ1-5,NA,TRBV18,CASSPETHSNQPQHF,TGTGCCAGCTCACCAGAGACGCATAGCAATCAGCCCCAGCATTTT
many,TRBJ1-1,NA,TRBV2,CASIFSRGVDTEAFF,TGTGCCAGCATTTTTTCGCGGGGGGTGGACACTGAAGCTTTCTTT
many,TRBJ1-6,NA,TRBV11-2,CASSFSESPSSPLHF,TGTGCCAGCAGCTTTTCCGAGTCCCCAAGTTCACCCCTCCACTTT
few,TRBJ1-1,TRBD1,TRBV12-3/TRBV12-4,CASIKQGGSTEAFF,TGTGCCAGCATTAAGCAGGGGGGTAGCACTGAAGCTTTCTTT
many,TRBJ1-1,NA,TRBV20-1,CSARDGNTEAFF,TGCAGTGCTAGAGATGGGAACACTGAAGCTTTCTTT
many,TRBJ1-5,NA,TRBV28,CASRPLQGRSNQPQHF,TGTGCCAGCAGACCATTACAGGGTCGTAGCAATCAGCCCCAGCATTTT
many,TRBJ2-7,NA,TRBV7-9,CASKKGGPNYEQYF,TGTGCCAGCAAAAAGGGCGGACCTAACTACGAGCAGTACTTC
many,TRBJ2-7,NA,TRBV12-3/TRBV12-4,CASSLGTVDEQYF,TGTGCCAGCAGTTTAGGGACCGTGGACGAGCAGTACTTC
NA,TRBJ1-3,NA,TRBV12-3/TRBV12-4,CASSFLFSGNTIYF,TGTGCCAGCAGTTTTCTGTTCTCTGGAAACACCATATATTTT
many,TRBJ2-5,TRBD2,TRBV12-3/TRBV12-4,CASSPLAGGKTQYF,TGTGCCAGCAGTCCCCTAGCGGGAGGGAAGACCCAGTACTTC
NA,TRBJ1-1,NA,TRBV5-1,CASSFEGRNTEAFF,TGCGCCAGCAGTTTTGAGGGCCGAAACACTGAAGCTTTCTTT
many,TRBJ1-2,NA,TRBV28,CASSLTDYGYTF,TGTGCCAGCAGTTTAACCGACTATGGCTACACCTTC
NA,TRBJ1-1,NA,TRBV6-5,CASSYSPDSMNTEAFF,TGTGCCAGCAGTTACTCCCCGGACAGTATGAACACTGAAGCTTTCTTT
NA,TRBJ1-6,TRBD1,TRBV12-3/TRBV12-4,CASRLGQVDSPLHF,TGTGCCAGCAGGCTGGGACAGGTGGATTCACCCCTCCACTTT
NA,TRBJ1-6,NA,TRBV6-1,CASSGTENSPLHF,TGTGCCAGCAGTGGGACAGAAAATTCACCCCTCCACTTT
NA,TRBJ2-7,TRBD2,TRBV6-2/TRBV6-3,CASSLTSGETYEQYF,TGTGCCAGCAGTCTGACTAGCGGGGAGACCTACGAGCAGTACTTC
NA,TRBJ2-7,NA,TRBV12-3/TRBV12-4,CASSFAGTYEQYF,TGTGCCAGCAGTTTTGCAGGGACCTACGAGCAGTACTTC
NA,TRBJ1-5,NA,TRBV6-4,CASSAQKDQPQHF,TGTGCCAGCAGTGCCCAGAAGGATCAGCCCCAGCATTTT
many,TRBJ2-2,TRBD2,TRBV7-2,CASSLAGTRPTGELFF,TGTGCCAGCAGCTTAGCGGGGACTAGACCGACCGGGGAGCTGTTTTTT
NA,TRBJ2-7,TRBD2,TRBV19,CASSPDAGGFYEQYF,TGTGCCAGTAGCCCGGATGCGGGAGGATTCTACGAGCAGTACTTC
NA,TRBJ1-2,TRBD1,TRBV6-5,CASSYPRTGASNYGYTF,TGTGCCAGCAGTTACCCCCGGACAGGGGCATCTAACTATGGCTACACCTTC
many,TRBJ1-3,NA,TRBV29-1,CSVDNSGNTIYF,TGCAGCGTTGACAATTCCGGAAACACCATATATTTT